This T cell receptor beta chain comes out of a study of early stage breast cancer tumors. Whole-study context: ER+/PR+/HER2- status applied to about 80% of the 16 invasive breast tumors. General study points: Most shared enriched TCRB sequences were commonly generated ones.

TCRdb's copy holds only in-frame clones and misses some; the assay was immunoSEQ multiplex PCR. Of some 41,000 clones in the sample, approximately 72% were seen once. This CDR3 contains 15 residues. Germline-derived CDR1 and CDR2 are SGDLS and YYNGEE. Trimming removed 4 bases from V and 9 bases from J; junction bases left unmatched: 11. In the case of this clone: The antigen is not known.

The chain employs TRBV9 and TRBJ2-1, with 9 bases matching TRBD1. This TCR derives from a person in their fifties or sixties with breast cancer. The sequenced sample was blood. This CDR3 reads CASSPRTGAFSEQFF. The CDR3 DNA follows: TGTGCCAGCAGCCCCCGGACAGGGGCCTTTTCTGAGCAGTTCTTC.